These 25 T cell receptor beta chains share one sample of origin, sequenced in a study of blood T cell repertoires in COVID-19. The assay was immunoSEQ multiplex PCR, and TCRdb's table has in-frame clones only and misses some. The sample lists 220,000 or so clones, about 85% occurring once. Sequences were obtained from peripheral blood. The receptors come from a man aged 30 to 39 with active or convalescent COVID-19.

The V gene is TRBV2, the J gene TRBJ1-2; 9 bases align to TRBD1. This CDR3 comprises 12 residues. Germline V gene data show CDR1 as SNHLY and CDR2 as FYNNEI. After removal of 8 bases from V and 6 bases from J, the junction contained 4 bases not matched to a gene. This CDR3 is CASLQGANGYTF. CDR3 DNA sequence: TGTGCCAGCTTACAGGGGGCTAATGGCTACACCTTC. The full variable domain, in which reference TRBV2 and TRBJ1-2 provide the parts outside the CDR3, is EPEVTQTPSHQVTQMGQEVILRCVPISNHLYFYWYRQILGQKVEFLVSFYNNEISEKSEIFDDQFSVERPDGSNFTLKIRSTKLEDSAMYFCASLQGANGYTFGSGTRLTVV.

The chain couples TRBV13 to TRBJ1-1, with D perhaps matching TRBD1 (6 bases). Looked up from germline, CDR1 is PRHDT and CDR2 is FYEKMQ (reference sequence). Deletions cut 4 bases from V and 0 bases from J, with 12 bases between. CDR3 length equals 15 residues. Written as DNA, the CDR3 is TGTGCCAGCAGCTCGGGGGGGCCCATGAACACTGAAGCTTTCTTT. Protein product: CASSSGGPMNTEAFF.

V and J are TRBV9 and TRBJ2-1, with TRBD2 matching over 9 bases. Trimming removed 0 bases from V and 8 bases from J; junction bases left unmatched: 6. Per the germline V gene, CDR1 is SGDLS and CDR2 is YYNGEE. The CDR3 runs to 15 residues. CDR3 DNA: TGTGCCAGCAGCGTAGTGGGGACTAGCTGGCATGAGCAGTTCTTC. This codes for CASSVVGTSWHEQFF.

V gene TRBV9 combines with J gene TRBJ1-1, with 7 nucleotides matching TRBD1. Germline V CDR1 and CDR2: SGDLS, YYNGEE. This CDR3 is 15 amino acids long. Unmatched junction bases numbered 8, after V lost 4 bases and J lost 2 bases. The CDR3 nucleotides read TGTGCCAGCAGCCCAGGGGGAGTACTTAACACTGAAGCTTTCTTT. Residues: CASSPGGVLNTEAFF.

The chain combines TRBV19 with TRBJ2-4; D unresolved. The CDR3 is made up of 16 amino acids. The V end was cut by 5 bases, the J end by 0 bases, with 14 bases between. Germline V gene sequence: CDR1 LNHDA, CDR2 SQIVND (reference sequence). In DNA, the CDR3 is TGTGCCAGTAGTGTCTCCACAAGTCTAGCCAAAAACATTCAGTACTTC. Amino acids: CASSVSTSLAKNIQYF.

The gene calls are TRBV4-1 and TRBJ1-4, with D possibly TRBD1 on 6 matching bases. Germline V gene lookup returns CDR1 MGHRA and CDR2 YSYEKL. This CDR3 has 16 residues. With 3 bases removed from V and 3 bases from J, the gap between germline ends came to 14 bases. The CDR3 DNA follows: TGCGCCAGCAGCCACTCACCCCAGGGGTCTAATGAAAAACTGTTTTTT. It translates to CASSHSPQGSNEKLFF.

The rearrangement joins TRBV6-5 to TRBJ2-3, with a possible D match to TRBD2 (6 bases). This CDR3 region has 15 residues. The germline V and J ends were trimmed by 2 bases and 6 bases, with 15 bases remaining between them. CDR1 and CDR2 from the germline V gene are MNHEY and SVGAGI. CDR3 sequence: CASSYGPPAGDTQYF. As DNA, the CDR3 is TGTGCCAGCAGTTACGGACCGCCGGCGGGGGATACGCAGTATTTT.

The rearrangement links TRBV28 to TRBJ1-2; no definite D call. CDR3 length: 16 residues. V was clipped by 7 bases and J by 8 bases, with 26 bases between them. CDR1 is MDHEN and CDR2 is SYDVKM in the germline V gene. The CDR3 spells CASTPHGESLNYGYTF. CDR3 in DNA: TGTGCCAGCACCCCTCATGGGGAGTCTCTTAATTACGGCTACACCTTC.

The rearrangement links TRBV21-1 to TRBJ2-1; TRBD2 is taken as the D call from the table, unchecked against the DNA. TRBV21-1 is marked as a pseudogene. The CDR3 consists of 17 residues. In nucleotides, the CDR3 is TGTGCCAGCAGCAAAGGAGGGTTCGCCCCTAGCTCGCATGAGCAGTTCTTC. Translation: CASSKGGFAPSSHEQFF.

V is TRBV6-4 and J is TRBJ2-1, with 8 nucleotides matching TRBD2. Germline trimming cut 3 bases from V and 4 bases from J; bases unmatched to any gene: 8. The CDR3 runs to 16 residues. CDR1 and CDR2 from the germline V gene are MRHNA and SNTAGT. The CDR3 DNA sequence: TGTGCCAGCAGTGATTTAAGCGGGGGCTCTTACAATGAGCAGTTCTTC. It translates to CASSDLSGGSYNEQFF.

The chain couples TRBV10-3 to TRBJ1-4, with 9 positions matching TRBD1. Per the germline V gene, CDR1 is ENHRY and CDR2 is SYGVKD. The CDR3 is 17 amino acids. Unmatched junction bases numbered 7, after V lost 2 bases and J lost 3 bases. This CDR3 is CAISETGGAGSNEKLFF. For the CDR3, the DNA is TGTGCCATCAGTGAGACAGGGGGCGCAGGGTCTAATGAAAAACTGTTTTTT.

J is TRBJ2-7 and V is TRBV29-1, with 10 bases lining up with TRBD1. Germline values: CDR1 SQVTM, CDR2 ANQGSEA. The V and J ends lost 2 bases and 6 bases, in that order; junction bases with no gene match: 7. CDR3 length: 14 residues. CDR3 sequence reads: CSVEWGGTGVEQYF. CDR3 nucleotide sequence: TGCAGCGTTGAATGGGGCGGGACAGGGGTCGAGCAGTACTTC.

The chain couples TRBV6-5 to TRBJ1-1, with D possibly being TRBD1 (6 bases). The germline CDR1 and CDR2 sequences are MNHEY and SVGAGI. The CDR3 covers 15 residues. V lost 2 bases, J lost 8 bases, and 18 bases lay in between. DNA for the CDR3: TGTGCCAGCAGTTACCAGACAGGCTGGCGCGGGGAAGCTTTCTTT. It specifies CASSYQTGWRGEAFF.

This clone showed up just once. The chain couples TRBV29-1 to TRBJ2-7, with TRBD1 matching 10 bases. CDR3 length: 14 amino acids. Germline V gene sequence: CDR1 SQVTM, CDR2 ANQGSEA. With V trimmed by 6 bases and J by 2 bases, 7 bases remained unmatched. The DNA of the CDR3 is TGCAGCGTCGAGGCGGGACAGGGGACCTACGAGCAGTACTTC. Protein product: CSVEAGQGTYEQYF.

The CDR3 DNA is TGTGCCAGCAGCTTGCGGGGGAGCGAGCAGTACTTC. Translating it yields CASSLRGSEQYF. V and J are TRBV5-8 and TRBJ2-7; D is possibly TRBD2 (6 bases). The CDR3 has 12 amino acids. V lost 1 base, J lost 6 bases, and 8 bases lay in between. Germline-derived CDR1 and CDR2 are SGHTS and YDEGEE.

This clone came up once. The V and J genes are TRBV9 and TRBJ1-1, with D unresolved. With 0 bases removed from V and 4 bases from J, the gap between germline ends came to 7 bases. The CDR3 has 13 residues. Germline V gene sequence: CDR1 SGDLS, CDR2 YYNGEE. The CDR3 here is CASSVEEGTEAFF. CDR3 DNA: TGTGCCAGCAGCGTAGAAGAGGGCACTGAAGCTTTCTTT.

The chain employs TRBV11-3 and TRBJ2-5; the D gene is possibly TRBD2 (6 bases). V was pared by 5 bases and J by 5 bases, with 12 bases between. Germline lookup yields CDR1 SGHNT and CDR2 YENEEA. This CDR3 has 13 residues. The CDR3 loop reads CASSPGGRETQYF. The DNA of the CDR3 is TGTGCCAGCAGCCCTGGGGGGAGGGAGACCCAGTACTTC. Drawing the rest from reference TRBV11-3 and TRBJ2-5, the complete variable domain is EAGVVQSPRYKIIEKKQPVAFWCNPISGHNTLYWYLQNLGQGPELLIRYENEEAVDDSQLPKDRFSAERLKGVDSTLKIQPAELGDSAVYLCASSPGGRETQYFGPGTRLLVL.

This chain uses TRBV4-2 with TRBJ1-2; the D gene is possibly TRBD1 (5 bases). From germline, CDR1 is LGHNA and CDR2 YNFKEQ. The V and J ends lost 1 base and 8 bases respectively, with 17 bases between them. This CDR3 region has 15 residues. The CDR3 loop is CASSQAFRVWAGYTF. For the CDR3, the DNA is TGTGCCAGCAGCCAAGCCTTCAGGGTTTGGGCCGGCTACACCTTC.

The chain combines TRBV12-3 or TRBV12-4 with TRBJ2-7, with TRBD1 matching over 10 bases. V was clipped by 5 bases and J by 5 bases; unmatched bases: 3. This CDR3 has 13 amino acids. This CDR3 reads CASSKGQGHEQYF. The CDR3 DNA reads TGTGCCAGCAGTAAGGGACAGGGGCACGAGCAGTACTTC.

J is TRBJ2-1 and V is TRBV5-1, with D possibly TRBD1 on 5 matching bases. Between the trimmed V and J ends, which lost 7 bases and 0 bases, there was a span of 20 bases. This CDR3 contains 17 residues. Looked up from germline, CDR1 is SGHRS and CDR2 is YFSETQ. The CDR3 sequence is CASQRVAGFSSYNEQFF. The CDR3 DNA follows: TGCGCCAGCCAGCGTGTTGCAGGGTTCAGCTCCTACAATGAGCAGTTCTTC.

The CDR3 spells CASSLVQARTGELFF. CDR3 DNA: TGCGCCAGCAGCTTGGTTCAGGCGCGAACCGGGGAGCTGTTTTTT. The genes are TRBV5-1 and TRBJ2-2; D unclear. CDR1 SGHRS and CDR2 YFSETQ come from the germline V gene. Trimming removed 0 bases at V and 5 bases at J, with 11 bases between. The CDR3 runs 15 residues.

The rearrangement uses TRBV29-1 and TRBJ1-2, with TRBD1 matching over 9 bases. The trim removed 4 bases at V and 4 bases at J, leaving 13 bases unmatched. The CDR3 is 16 residues long. Germline loops: CDR1 SQVTM, CDR2 ANQGSEA. The CDR3 DNA reads as TGCAGCGTTGCGAACAGGGGGCGCGATTATGGCTATGGCTACACCTTC. Translated: CSVANRGRDYGYGYTF.

This chain connects TRBV11-2 to TRBJ2-7; 7 nucleotides align to TRBD1. The V gene's germline CDR1 is SGHAT and CDR2 FQNNGV. The length of the CDR3 is 13 residues. V trimming: 5 bases; J trimming: 3 bases; junction bases outside the gene matches: 4. The CDR3 bases are TGTGCCAGCAGCGGGGACAGATACTACGAGCAGTACTTC. Translated, it gives CASSGDRYYEQYF.

The J gene is TRBJ2-3, the V gene TRBV5-8; 7 positions match TRBD1. Unmatched junction bases numbered 5, after V lost 5 bases and J lost 2 bases. The CDR3 is 14 residues long. Per the germline V gene, CDR1 is SGHTS and CDR2 is YDEGEE. The CDR3 is CASRAGTATDTQYF. The CDR3 DNA reads as TGTGCCAGCAGGGCCGGGACAGCCACAGATACGCAGTATTTT. The whole variable domain, filled in from reference TRBV5-8 and TRBJ2-3, reads EAGVTQSPTHLIKTRGQQATLRCSPISGHTSVYWYQQALGLGLQFLLWYDEGEERNRGNFPPRFSGRQFPNYSSELNVNALELEDSALYLCASRAGTATDTQYFGPGTRLTVL.

The chain has TRBV29-1 and TRBJ2-6; possible D gene TRBD1, 6 bases. Germline V lookup: CDR1 SQVTM, CDR2 ANQGSEA. The V gene lost 6 bases and the J gene lost 0 bases, with 12 bases spanning the gap. This CDR3 comprises 15 residues. The CDR3 DNA reads TGCAGCGTACCGTCGACAGGCTCTGGGGCCAACGTCCTGACTTTC. Translating it yields CSVPSTGSGANVLTF.